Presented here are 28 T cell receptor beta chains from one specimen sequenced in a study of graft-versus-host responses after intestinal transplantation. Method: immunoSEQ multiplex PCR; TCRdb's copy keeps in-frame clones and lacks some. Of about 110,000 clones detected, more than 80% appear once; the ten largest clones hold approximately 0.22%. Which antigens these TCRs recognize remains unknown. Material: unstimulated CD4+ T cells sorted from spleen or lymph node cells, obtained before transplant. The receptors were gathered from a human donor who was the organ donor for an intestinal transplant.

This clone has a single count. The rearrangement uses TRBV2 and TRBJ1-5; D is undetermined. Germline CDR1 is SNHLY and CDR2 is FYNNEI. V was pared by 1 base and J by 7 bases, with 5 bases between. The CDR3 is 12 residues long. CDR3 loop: CASSEDGQPQHF. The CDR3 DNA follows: TGTGCCAGCAGTGAAGATGGACAGCCCCAGCATTTT.

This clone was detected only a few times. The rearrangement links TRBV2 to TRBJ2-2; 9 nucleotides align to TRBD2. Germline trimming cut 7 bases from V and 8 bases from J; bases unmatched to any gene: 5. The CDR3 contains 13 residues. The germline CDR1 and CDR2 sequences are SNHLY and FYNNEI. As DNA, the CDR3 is TGTGCCAGCAAGCTAGCGGGAAGGGGGGAGCTGTTTTTT. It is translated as CASKLAGRGELFF.

CDR3 nucleotides: TGTGCCAGCAGCTCGTCGCTTAGCGGAGGACTAAATGAGCAGTTCTTC. It codes for CASSSSLSGGLNEQFF. The V and J genes are TRBV7-2 and TRBJ2-1; maybe TRBD2 (6 bases). V gave up 4 bases and J gave up 7 bases, with 20 bases separating them. The CDR3 has 16 amino acids. The germline gives CDR1 SGHTA, CDR2 FQGNSA.

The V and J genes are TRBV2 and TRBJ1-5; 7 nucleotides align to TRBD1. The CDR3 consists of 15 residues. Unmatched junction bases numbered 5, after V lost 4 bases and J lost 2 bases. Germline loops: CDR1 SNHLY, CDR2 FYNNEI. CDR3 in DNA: TGTGCCAGCAGTGTACAGGGGATTGGCAATCAGCCCCAGCATTTT. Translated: CASSVQGIGNQPQHF.

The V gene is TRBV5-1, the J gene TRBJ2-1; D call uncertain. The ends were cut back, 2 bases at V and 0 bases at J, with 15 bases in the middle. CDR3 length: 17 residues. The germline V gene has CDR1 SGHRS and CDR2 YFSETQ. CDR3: CASSFLSISNSYNEQFF. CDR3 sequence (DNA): TGCGCCAGCAGCTTTTTGTCAATTAGTAACTCCTACAATGAGCAGTTCTTC.

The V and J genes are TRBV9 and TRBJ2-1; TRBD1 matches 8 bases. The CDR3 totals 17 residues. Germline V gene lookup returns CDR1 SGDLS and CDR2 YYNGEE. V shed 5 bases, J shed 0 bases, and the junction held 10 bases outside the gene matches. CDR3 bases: TGTGCCAGCAGTCAAAATCGACAGGGGAGCTCCTACAATGAGCAGTTCTTC. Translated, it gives CASSQNRQGSSYNEQFF.

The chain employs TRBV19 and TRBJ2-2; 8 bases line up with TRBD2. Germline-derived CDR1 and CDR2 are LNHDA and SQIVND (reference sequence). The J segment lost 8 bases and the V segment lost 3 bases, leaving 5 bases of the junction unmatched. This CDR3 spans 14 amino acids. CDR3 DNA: TGTGCCAGTAGTATGTCTAGCGGGCGAGGGGAGCTGTTTTTT. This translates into CASSMSSGRGELFF.

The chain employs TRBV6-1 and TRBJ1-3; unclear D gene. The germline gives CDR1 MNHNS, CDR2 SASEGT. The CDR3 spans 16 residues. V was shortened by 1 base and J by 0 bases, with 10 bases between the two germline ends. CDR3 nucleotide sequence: TGTGCCAGCAGTGAAGACAGCTCCGTCTCTGGAAACACCATATATTTT. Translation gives CASSEDSSVSGNTIYF.

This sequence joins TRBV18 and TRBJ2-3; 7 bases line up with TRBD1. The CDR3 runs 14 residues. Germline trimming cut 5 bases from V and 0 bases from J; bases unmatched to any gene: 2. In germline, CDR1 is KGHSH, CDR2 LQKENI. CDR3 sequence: CASSSTGSTDTQYF. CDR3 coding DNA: TGTGCCAGCTCATCGACAGGGAGCACAGATACGCAGTATTTT.

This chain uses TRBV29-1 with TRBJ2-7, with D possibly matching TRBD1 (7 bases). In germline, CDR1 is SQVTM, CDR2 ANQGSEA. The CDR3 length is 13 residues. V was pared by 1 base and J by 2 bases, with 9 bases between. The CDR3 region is CSVEGRGAYEQYF. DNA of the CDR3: TGCAGCGTTGAAGGCAGGGGGGCCTACGAGCAGTACTTC.

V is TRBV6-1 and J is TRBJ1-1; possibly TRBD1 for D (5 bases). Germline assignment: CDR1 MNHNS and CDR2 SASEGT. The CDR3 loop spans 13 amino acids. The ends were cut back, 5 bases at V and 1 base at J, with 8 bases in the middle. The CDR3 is CASSSRENTEAFF. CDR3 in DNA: TGTGCCAGCAGTTCCAGGGAGAACACTGAAGCTTTCTTT.

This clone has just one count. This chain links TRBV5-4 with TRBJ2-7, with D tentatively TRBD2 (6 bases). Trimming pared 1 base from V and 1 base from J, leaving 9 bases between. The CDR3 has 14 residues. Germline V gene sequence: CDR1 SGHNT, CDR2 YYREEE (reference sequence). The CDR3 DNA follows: TGTGCCAGCAGCTTGTTGGGGGGTTCCTACGAGCAGTACTTC. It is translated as CASSLLGGSYEQYF.

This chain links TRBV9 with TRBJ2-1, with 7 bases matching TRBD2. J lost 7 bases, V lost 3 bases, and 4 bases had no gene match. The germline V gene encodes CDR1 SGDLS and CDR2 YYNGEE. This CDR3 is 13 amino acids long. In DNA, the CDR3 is TGTGCCAGCAGCGCTAGGACTAGTAATGAGCAGTTCTTC. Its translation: CASSARTSNEQFF.

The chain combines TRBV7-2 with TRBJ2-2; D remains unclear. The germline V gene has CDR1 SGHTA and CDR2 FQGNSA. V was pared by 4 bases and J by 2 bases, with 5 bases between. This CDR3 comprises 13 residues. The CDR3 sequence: CASSSSNTGELFF. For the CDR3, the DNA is TGTGCCAGCAGCTCTAGTAACACCGGGGAGCTGTTTTTT.

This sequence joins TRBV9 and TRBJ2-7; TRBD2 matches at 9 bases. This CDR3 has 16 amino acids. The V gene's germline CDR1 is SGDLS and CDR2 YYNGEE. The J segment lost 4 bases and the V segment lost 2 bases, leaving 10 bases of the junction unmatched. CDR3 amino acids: CASSVKAGGTQYEQYF. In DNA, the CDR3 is TGTGCCAGCAGCGTTAAAGCGGGAGGTACTCAGTACGAGCAGTACTTC.

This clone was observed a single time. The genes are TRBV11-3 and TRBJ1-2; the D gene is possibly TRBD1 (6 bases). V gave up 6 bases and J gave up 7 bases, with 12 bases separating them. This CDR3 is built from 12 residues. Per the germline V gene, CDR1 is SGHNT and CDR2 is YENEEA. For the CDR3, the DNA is TGTGCCAGCAGACCTCAGGGGCCTGGCTACACCTTC. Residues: CASRPQGPGYTF.

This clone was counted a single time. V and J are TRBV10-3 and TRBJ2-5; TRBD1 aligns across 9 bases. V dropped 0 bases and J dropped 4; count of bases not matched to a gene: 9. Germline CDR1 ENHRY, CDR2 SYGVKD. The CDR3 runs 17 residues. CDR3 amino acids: CAISESDRGVVGETQYF. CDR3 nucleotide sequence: TGTGCCATCAGTGAGTCGGACAGGGGCGTTGTGGGAGAGACCCAGTACTTC.

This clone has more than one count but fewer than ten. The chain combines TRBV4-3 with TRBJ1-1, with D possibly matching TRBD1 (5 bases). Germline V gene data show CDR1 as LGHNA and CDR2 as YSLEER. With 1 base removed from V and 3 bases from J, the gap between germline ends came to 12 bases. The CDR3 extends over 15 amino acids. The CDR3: CASSQGGGGDTEAFF. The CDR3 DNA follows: TGCGCCAGCAGCCAAGGCGGTGGAGGGGACACTGAAGCTTTCTTT.

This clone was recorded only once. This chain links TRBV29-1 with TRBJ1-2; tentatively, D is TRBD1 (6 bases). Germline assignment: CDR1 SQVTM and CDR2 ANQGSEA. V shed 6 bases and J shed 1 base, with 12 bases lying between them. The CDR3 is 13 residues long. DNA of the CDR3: TGCAGCGTGGATGGACAGCATAACTATGGCTACACCTTC. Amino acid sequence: CSVDGQHNYGYTF.

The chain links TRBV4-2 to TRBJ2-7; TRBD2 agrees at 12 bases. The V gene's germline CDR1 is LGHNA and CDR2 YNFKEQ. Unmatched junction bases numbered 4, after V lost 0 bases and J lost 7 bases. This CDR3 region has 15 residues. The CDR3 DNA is TGTGCCAGCAGCCAAGATGGGGGGACTAGCGGGGAGCAGTACTTC. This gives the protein CASSQDGGTSGEQYF.

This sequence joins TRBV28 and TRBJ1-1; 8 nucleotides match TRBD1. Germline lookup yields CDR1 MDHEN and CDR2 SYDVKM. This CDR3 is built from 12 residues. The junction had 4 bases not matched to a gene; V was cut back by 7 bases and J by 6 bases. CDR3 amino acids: CASTYRGAEAFF. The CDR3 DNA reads TGTGCCAGCACCTACAGGGGGGCTGAAGCTTTCTTT.

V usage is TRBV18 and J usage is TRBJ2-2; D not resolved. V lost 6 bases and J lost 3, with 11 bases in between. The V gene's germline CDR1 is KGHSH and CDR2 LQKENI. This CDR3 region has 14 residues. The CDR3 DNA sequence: TGTGCCAGCTCGCAATTGAGACACACCGGGGAGCTGTTTTTT. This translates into CASSQLRHTGELFF. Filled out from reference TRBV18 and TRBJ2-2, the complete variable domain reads NAGVMQNPRHLVRRRGQEARLRCSPMKGHSHVYWYRQLPEEGLKFMVYLQKENIIDESGMPKERFSAEFPKEGPSILRIQQVVRGDSAAYFCASSQLRHTGELFFGEGSRLTVL.

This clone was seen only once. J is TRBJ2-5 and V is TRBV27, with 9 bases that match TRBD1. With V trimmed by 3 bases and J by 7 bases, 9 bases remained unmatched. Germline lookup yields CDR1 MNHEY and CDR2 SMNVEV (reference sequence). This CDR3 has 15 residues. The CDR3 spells CASSFVQGARSTQYF. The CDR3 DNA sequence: TGTGCCAGCAGTTTTGTACAGGGGGCTAGGTCGACCCAGTACTTC.

CDR3 DNA sequence: TGTGCCAGCACCACATCGCGGGGGAACACTGAAGCTTTCTTT. As protein: CASTTSRGNTEAFF. The chain combines TRBV6-1 with TRBJ1-1, with D unclear. Germline assignment: CDR1 MNHNS and CDR2 SASEGT. V lost 7 bases to trimming and J lost 1 base, with 13 bases between them. The CDR3 runs 14 residues.

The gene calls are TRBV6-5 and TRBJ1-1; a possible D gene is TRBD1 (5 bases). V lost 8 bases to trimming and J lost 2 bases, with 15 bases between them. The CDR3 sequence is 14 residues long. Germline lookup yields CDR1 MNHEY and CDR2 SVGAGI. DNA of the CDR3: TGTGCCAGCCTTCCCACGGGACTTAACACTGAAGCTTTCTTT. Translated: CASLPTGLNTEAFF.

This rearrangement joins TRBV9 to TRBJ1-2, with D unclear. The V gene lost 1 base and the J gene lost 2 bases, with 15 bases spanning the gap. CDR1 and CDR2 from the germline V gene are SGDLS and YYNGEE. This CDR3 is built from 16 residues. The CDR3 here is CASSVSMSGLNYGYTF. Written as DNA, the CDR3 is TGTGCCAGCAGCGTAAGCATGAGCGGGTTGAACTATGGCTACACCTTC.

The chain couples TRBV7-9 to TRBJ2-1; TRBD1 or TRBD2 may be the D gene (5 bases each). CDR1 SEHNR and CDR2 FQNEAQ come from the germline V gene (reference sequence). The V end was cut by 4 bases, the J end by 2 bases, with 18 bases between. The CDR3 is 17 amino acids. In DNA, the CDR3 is TGTGCCAGCAGCTCCCGCATTGGACTGGGGGCCTACAATGAGCAGTTCTTC. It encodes CASSSRIGLGAYNEQFF.

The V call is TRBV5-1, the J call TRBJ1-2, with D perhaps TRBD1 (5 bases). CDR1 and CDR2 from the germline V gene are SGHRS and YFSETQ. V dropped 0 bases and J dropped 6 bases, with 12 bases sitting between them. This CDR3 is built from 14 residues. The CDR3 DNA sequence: TGCGCCAGCAGCTTGGGACGCCCGGGGGATGGCTACACCTTC. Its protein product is CASSLGRPGDGYTF. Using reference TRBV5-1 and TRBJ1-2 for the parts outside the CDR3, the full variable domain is KAGVTQTPRYLIKTRGQQVTLSCSPISGHRSVSWYQQTPGQGLQFLFEYFSETQRNKGNFPGRFSGRQFSNSRSEMNVSTLELGDSALYLCASSLGRPGDGYTFGSGTRLTVV.